The 3 T cell receptor beta chains presented below share a single source sample, sequenced in a study of vaccination and CD4 T cells after COVID-19. Their antigens remain unidentified. Treatment of the sample: approximately 9-day PBMC culture with coronavirus spike peptide pools or control peptides (ViraFEST assay). CD4+ T cells that came from the unexposed donor were collected before the COVID-19 pandemic (2011-2018). Cultured CD4+ T-cell DNA underwent Oncomine TCR Beta short-read sequencing. MiXCR, applied by TCRdb to the PCR reads, yields one record per CDR3 protein. The sample shows under 1,100 distinct CDR3 sequences, roughly 29% of them seen only once. Sequencing was carried out using CD4+ T cells from blood, cultured in vitro. These receptors all stem from a human donor in good health.

The chain recombines TRBV6-5 with TRBJ1-5; D possibly corresponds to TRBD1 (5 bases). The germline CDR1 and CDR2 sequences are MNHEY and SVGAGI. V was trimmed by 4 bases and J by 4 bases, leaving 14 bases between them. The CDR3 is made up of 15 amino acids. The CDR3 sequence: CASSSSWGGNQPQHF. In DNA form, the CDR3 reads TGTGCCAGCAGTTCCTCGTGGGGGGGGAATCAGCCCCAGCATTTT.

V gene TRBV14 combines with J gene TRBJ2-7; 7 bases match TRBD1. Germline CDR1 SGHDN, CDR2 FVKESK. V gave up 4 bases and J gave up 3 bases; unmatched junction bases: 6. The CDR3 consists of 14 residues. The chain's CDR3 is CASSLFRDSYEQYF. The CDR3 nucleotides are TGTGCCAGCAGCCTCTTCCGGGACAGCTACGAGCAGTACTTC. The full variable domain, its missing parts supplied by reference TRBV14 and TRBJ2-7, is EAGVTQFPSHSVIEKGQTVTLRCDPISGHDNLYWYRRVMGKEIKFLLHFVKESKQDESGMPNNRFLAERTGGTYSTLKVQPAELEDSGVYFCASSLFRDSYEQYFGPGTRLTVT.

This chain links TRBV5-1 with TRBJ2-7; D may be TRBD2 (6 bases). V was cut by 2 bases and J by 6 bases, with 9 bases left in between. The CDR3 has 12 amino acids. Germline-derived CDR1 and CDR2 are SGHRS and YFSETQ. CDR3 loop: CASSFQGGEQYF. The CDR3 nucleotides are TGCGCCAGCAGCTTCCAGGGAGGCGAGCAGTACTTC.